This T cell receptor beta chain comes out of a study of T cells after yellow fever vaccination. The authors made TCR cDNA by 5'RACE template switching, adding a universal primer site and UMIs. TCRdb re-called the 5' RACE reads through MiXCR, storing one row per CDR3 protein. The table lists 500,000 to 650,000 distinct CDR3 sequences, around an eighth of them singletons. Comment on this clonotype: As yet, its antigen is unknown.

The germline gives CDR1 MNHNS, CDR2 SASEGT. The CDR3 has 18 residues. Trimming removed 5 bases from V and 0 bases from J, with 17 bases in between. Points from the study as a whole: Subsequent to the booster, the majority of primary-vaccination clones reappeared (around 97% CD4, 88% CD8).

The chain combines TRBV6-1 with TRBJ2-6; D not certain. This TCR came from a man younger than 45 who received the YFV17D yellow fever vaccine. Sample: PBMCs, taken on the day of the yellow fever booster vaccination. The CDR3 loop is CASSTRAPAFSGANVLTF. The CDR3 nucleotides read TGTGCCAGCAGTACCCGGGCACCAGCTTTCTCTGGGGCCAACGTCCTGACTTTC.